This T cell receptor beta chain was captured by sequencing in a study of T cells in Graves' hyperthyroidism and ophthalmopathy. This clonotype has ten or more counts. The antigen remains undetermined. At one end, the junction sequence differs from germline, possibly due to a read error. PBMCs came from over 8.5 ml fresh peripheral blood. Using RNA transcripts as the source, TCR beta CDR3 regions were amplified. HTBI primers were the set used in a first-round RT-PCR of the TCR CDR3. TCRdb ran MiXCR on the multiplex PCR reads and lists one entry per CDR3 protein. The table includes hundreds of thousands of distinct CDR3 sequences, roughly 14% detected once. The CDR3 contains 15 residues. CDR1 is SEHNR, CDR2 FQNEAQ, per germline (reference sequence). Study-wide results and caveats: Clonotypes that were expanded in thyroid above 0.001 mostly appeared in blood too.

The sequence was collected from a woman aged 50 to 60 with Graves' ophthalmopathy. The chain is built from TRBV7-9 and TRBJ2-5, with D possibly matching TRBD1 (5 bases). The sample taken for sequencing was blood. The CDR3 DNA is TGTGCCAGCACCTTAGGAAGGGGTTTACAAGAGACCCAGTACTTC. As protein: CASTLGRGLQETQYF.